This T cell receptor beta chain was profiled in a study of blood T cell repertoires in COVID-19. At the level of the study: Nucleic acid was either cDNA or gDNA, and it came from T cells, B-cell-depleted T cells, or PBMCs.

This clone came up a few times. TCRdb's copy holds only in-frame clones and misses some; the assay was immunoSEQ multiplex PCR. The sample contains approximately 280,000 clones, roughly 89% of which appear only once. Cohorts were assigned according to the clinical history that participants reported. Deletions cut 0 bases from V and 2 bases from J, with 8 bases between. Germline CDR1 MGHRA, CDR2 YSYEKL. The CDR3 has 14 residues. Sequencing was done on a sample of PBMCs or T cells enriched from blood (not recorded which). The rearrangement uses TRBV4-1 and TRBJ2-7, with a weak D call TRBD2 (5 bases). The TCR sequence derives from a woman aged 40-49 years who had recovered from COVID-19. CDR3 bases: TGCGCCAGCAGCCAAGAGCTAGCCGCCTACGAGCAGTACTTC. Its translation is CASSQELAAYEQYF.